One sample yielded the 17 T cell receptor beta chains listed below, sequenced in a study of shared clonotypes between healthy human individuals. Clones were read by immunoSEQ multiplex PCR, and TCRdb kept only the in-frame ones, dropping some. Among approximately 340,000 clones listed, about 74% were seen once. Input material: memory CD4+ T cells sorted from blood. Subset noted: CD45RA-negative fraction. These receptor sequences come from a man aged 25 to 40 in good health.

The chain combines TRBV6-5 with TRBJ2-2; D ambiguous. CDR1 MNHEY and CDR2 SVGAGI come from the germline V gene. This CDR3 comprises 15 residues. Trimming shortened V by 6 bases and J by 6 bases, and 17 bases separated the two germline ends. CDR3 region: CASSGFHSLSGELFF. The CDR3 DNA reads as TGTGCCAGCAGCGGGTTTCACTCTCTGTCCGGGGAGCTGTTTTTT.

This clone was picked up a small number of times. The CDR3 sequence: CASSGQGGSSYEQYF. As DNA, the CDR3 is TGTGCCAGCAGTGGGCAGGGGGGTAGCTCCTACGAGCAGTACTTC. J is TRBJ2-7 and V is TRBV6-1, with D maybe TRBD1 (7 bases). The CDR3 length is 15 residues. V shed 4 bases and J shed 0 bases, with 13 bases lying between them. Germline lookup yields CDR1 MNHNS and CDR2 SASEGT.

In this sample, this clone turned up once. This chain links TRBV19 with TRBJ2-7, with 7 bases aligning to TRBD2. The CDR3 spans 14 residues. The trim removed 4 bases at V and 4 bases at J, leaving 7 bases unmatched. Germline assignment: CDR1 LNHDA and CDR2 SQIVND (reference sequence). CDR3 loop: CASSKASGSYEQYF. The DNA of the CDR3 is TGTGCCAGTAGTAAGGCTAGCGGTTCTTACGAGCAGTACTTC.

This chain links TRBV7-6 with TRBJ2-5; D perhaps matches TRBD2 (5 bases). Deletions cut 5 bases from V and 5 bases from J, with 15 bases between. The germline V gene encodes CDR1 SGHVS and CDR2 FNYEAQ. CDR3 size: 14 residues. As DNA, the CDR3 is TGTGCCAGCAGCGCCCAAAGAGGGTATGAGACCCAGTACTTC. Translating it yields CASSAQRGYETQYF.

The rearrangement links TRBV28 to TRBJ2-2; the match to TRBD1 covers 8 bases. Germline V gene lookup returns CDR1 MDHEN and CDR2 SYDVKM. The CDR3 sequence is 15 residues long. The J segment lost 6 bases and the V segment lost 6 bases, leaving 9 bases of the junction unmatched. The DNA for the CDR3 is TGTGCCAGCAGCCCTCTACAACAGGGGGCCGGGGAGCTGTTTTTT. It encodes CASSPLQQGAGELFF. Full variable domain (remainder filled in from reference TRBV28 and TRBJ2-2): DVKVTQSSRYLVKRTGEKVFLECVQDMDHENMFWYRQDPGLGLRLIYFSYDVKMKEKGDIPEGYSVSREKKERFSLILESASTNQTSMYLCASSPLQQGAGELFFGEGSRLTVL.

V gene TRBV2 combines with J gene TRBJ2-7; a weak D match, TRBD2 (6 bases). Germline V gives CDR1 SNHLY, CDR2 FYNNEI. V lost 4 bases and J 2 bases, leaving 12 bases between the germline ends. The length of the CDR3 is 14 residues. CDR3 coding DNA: TGTGCCAGCAGTGGGGGAGGACGGCCCTACGAGCAGTACTTC. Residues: CASSGGGRPYEQYF.

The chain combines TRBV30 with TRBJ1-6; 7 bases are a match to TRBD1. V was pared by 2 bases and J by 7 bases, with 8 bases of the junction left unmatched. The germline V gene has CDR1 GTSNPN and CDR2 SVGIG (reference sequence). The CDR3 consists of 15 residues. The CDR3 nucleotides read TGTGCCTGGAGTCAGGGGGACGTGTGGAATTCACCCCTCCACTTT. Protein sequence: CAWSQGDVWNSPLHF.

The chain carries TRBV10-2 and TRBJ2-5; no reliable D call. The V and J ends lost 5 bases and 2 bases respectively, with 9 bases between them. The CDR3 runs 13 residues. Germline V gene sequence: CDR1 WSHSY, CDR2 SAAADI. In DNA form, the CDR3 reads TGCGCCAGCAGTAGGCCTAATCAAGAGACCCAGTACTTC. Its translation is CASSRPNQETQYF.

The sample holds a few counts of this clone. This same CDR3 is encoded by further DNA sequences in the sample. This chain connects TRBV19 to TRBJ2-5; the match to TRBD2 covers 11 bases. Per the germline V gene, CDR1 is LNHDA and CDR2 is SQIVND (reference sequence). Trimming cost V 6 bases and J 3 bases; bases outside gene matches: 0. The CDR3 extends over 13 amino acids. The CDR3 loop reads CASRTSGEETQYF. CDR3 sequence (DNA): TGTGCCAGTAGGACTAGCGGGGAAGAGACCCAGTACTTC.

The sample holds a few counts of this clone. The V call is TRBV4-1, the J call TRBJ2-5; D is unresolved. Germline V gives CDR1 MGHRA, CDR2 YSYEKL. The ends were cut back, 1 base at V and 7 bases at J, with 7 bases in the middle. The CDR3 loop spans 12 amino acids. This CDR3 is CASSQAGGTQYF. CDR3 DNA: TGCGCCAGCAGCCAAGCAGGCGGGACCCAGTACTTC.

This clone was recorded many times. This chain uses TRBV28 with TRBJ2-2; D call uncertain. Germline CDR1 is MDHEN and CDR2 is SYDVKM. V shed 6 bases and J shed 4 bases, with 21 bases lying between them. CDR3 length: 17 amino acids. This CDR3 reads CASSENYGGGSTGELFF. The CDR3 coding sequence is TGTGCCAGCAGCGAAAACTACGGCGGCGGTTCCACCGGGGAGCTGTTTTTT.

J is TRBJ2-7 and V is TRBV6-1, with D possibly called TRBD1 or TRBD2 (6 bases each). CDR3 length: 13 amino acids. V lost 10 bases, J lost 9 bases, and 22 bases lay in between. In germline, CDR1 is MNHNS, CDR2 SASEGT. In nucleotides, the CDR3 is TGTGCCACAGGTGTTGTGGGGGGCGACCGGCAGTACTTC. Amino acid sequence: CATGVVGGDRQYF.

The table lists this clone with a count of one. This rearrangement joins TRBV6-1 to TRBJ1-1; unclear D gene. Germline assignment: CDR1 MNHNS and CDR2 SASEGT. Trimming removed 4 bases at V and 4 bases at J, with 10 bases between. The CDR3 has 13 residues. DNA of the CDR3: TGTGCCAGCAGTGCGGGCCTCCTCACTGAAGCTTTCTTT. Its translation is CASSAGLLTEAFF.

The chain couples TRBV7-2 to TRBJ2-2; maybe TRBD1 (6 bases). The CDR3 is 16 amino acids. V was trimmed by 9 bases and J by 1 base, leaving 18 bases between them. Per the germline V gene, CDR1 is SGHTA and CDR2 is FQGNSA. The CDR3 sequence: CASHTRGPENTGELFF. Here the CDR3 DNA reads TGTGCCAGTCACACCAGGGGACCTGAGAACACCGGGGAGCTGTTTTTT.

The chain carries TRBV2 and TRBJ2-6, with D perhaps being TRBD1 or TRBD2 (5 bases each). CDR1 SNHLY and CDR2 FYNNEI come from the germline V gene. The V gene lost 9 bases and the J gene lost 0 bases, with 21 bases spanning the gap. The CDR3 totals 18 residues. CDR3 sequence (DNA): TGTGCCAGTCCCATGAGACGGGACCCAAGCTCTGGGGCCAACGTCCTGACTTTC. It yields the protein CASPMRRDPSSGANVLTF.

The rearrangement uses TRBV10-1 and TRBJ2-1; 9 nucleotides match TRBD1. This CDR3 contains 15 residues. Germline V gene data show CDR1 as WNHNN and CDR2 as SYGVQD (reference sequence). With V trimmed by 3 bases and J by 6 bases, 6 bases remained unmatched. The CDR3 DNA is TGCGCCAGCAGTGATCCCGGGACAGGGTTCAATGAGCAGTTCTTC. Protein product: CASSDPGTGFNEQFF.

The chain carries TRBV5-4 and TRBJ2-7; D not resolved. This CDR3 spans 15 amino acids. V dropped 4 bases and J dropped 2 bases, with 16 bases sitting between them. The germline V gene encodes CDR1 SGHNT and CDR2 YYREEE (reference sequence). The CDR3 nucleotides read TGTGCCAGCAGCCCTCCTGGTTCCCGGGCCTACGAGCAGTACTTC. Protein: CASSPPGSRAYEQYF.